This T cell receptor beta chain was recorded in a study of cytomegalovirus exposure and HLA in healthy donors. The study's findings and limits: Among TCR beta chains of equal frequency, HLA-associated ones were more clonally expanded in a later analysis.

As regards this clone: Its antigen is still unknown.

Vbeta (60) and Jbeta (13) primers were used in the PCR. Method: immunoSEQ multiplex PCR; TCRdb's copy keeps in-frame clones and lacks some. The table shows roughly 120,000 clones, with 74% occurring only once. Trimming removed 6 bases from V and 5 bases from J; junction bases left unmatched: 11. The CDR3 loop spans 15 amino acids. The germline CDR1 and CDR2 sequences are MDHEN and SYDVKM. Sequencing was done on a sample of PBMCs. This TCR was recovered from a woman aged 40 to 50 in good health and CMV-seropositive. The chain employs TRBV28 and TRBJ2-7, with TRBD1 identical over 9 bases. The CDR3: CASRVPGQGFHEQYF. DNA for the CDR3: TGTGCCAGCAGGGTCCCGGGACAGGGTTTCCACGAGCAGTACTTC.